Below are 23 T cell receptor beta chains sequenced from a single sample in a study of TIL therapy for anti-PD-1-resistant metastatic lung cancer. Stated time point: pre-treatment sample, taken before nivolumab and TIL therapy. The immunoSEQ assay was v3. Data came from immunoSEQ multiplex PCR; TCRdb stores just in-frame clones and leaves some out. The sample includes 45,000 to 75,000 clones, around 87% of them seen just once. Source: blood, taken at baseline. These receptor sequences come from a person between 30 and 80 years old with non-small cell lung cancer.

DNA of the CDR3: TGTGCCAGCAGCCAAACCGGGGCCGGTACTGAAGCTTTCTTT. It is translated as CASSQTGAGTEAFF. The rearrangement uses TRBV3-1 (or the pseudogene TRBV3-2) and TRBJ1-1; D may be TRBD1 (5 bases). The CDR3 is made up of 14 amino acids. Trimming removed 2 bases at V and 5 bases at J, with 12 bases between. CDR1 is LGHDT and CDR2 is YNNKEL in the germline V gene (reference sequence).

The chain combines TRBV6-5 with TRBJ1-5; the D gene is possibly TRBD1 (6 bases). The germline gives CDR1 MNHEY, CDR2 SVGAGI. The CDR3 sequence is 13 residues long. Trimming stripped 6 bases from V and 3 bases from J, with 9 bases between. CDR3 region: CASRGGPNQPQHF. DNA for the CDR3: TGTGCCAGCAGAGGGGGTCCCAATCAGCCCCAGCATTTT.

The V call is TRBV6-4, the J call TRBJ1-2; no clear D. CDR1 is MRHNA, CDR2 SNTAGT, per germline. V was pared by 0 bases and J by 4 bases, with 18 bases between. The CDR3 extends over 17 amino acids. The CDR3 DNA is TGTGCCAGCAGTGACTCTAGTGAGGCCGCTCAAGCCTATGGCTACACCTTC. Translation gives CASSDSSEAAQAYGYTF.

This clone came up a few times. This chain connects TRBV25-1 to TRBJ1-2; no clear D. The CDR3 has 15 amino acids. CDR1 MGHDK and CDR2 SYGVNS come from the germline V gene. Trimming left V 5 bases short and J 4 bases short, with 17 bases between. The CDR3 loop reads CASSTNTALFYGYTF. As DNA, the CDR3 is TGTGCCAGCAGTACTAACACAGCCTTATTCTATGGCTACACCTTC.

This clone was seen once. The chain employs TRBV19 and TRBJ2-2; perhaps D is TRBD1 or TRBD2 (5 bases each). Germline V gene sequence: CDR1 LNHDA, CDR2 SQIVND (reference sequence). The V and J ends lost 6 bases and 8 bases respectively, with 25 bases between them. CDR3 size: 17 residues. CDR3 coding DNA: TGTGCCAGTAGCTCAACTACCGGGACCCCCCGGGGAGGGGAGCTGTTTTTT. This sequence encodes CASSSTTGTPRGGELFF. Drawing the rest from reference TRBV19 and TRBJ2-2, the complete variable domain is DGGITQSPKYLFRKEGQNVTLSCEQNLNHDAMYWYRQDPGQGLRLIYYSQIVNDFQKGDIAEGYSVSREKKESFPLTVTSAQKNPTAFYLCASSSTTGTPRGGELFFGEGSRLTVL.

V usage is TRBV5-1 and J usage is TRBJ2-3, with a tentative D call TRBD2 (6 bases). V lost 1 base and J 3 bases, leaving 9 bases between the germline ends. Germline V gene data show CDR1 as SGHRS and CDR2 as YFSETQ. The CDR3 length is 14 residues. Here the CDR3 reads CASSLKGRTDTQYF. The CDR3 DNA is TGCGCCAGCAGCTTGAAAGGGAGGACAGATACGCAGTATTTT. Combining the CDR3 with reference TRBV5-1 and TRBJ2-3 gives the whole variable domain KAGVTQTPRYLIKTRGQQVTLSCSPISGHRSVSWYQQTPGQGLQFLFEYFSETQRNKGNFPGRFSGRQFSNSRSEMNVSTLELGDSALYLCASSLKGRTDTQYFGPGTRLTVL.

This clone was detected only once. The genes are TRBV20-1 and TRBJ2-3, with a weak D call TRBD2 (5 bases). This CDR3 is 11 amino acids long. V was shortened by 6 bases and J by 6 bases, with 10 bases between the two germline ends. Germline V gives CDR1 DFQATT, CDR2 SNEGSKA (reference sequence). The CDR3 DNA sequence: TGCAGTGCCGGACTTTACGATACGCAGTATTTT. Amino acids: CSAGLYDTQYF.

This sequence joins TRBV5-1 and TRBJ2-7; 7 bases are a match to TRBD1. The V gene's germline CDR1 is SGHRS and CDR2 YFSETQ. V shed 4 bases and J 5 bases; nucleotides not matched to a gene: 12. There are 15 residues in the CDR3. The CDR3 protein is CASSMLTGTAHEQYF. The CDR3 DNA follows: TGCGCCAGCAGCATGTTAACCGGGACAGCCCACGAGCAGTACTTC.

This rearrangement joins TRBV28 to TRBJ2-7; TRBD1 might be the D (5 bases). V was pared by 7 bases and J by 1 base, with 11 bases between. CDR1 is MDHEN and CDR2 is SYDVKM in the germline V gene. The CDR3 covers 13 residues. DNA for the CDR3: TGTGCCAGCAAGGGGCCGGAATCCTACGAGCAGTACTTC. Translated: CASKGPESYEQYF.

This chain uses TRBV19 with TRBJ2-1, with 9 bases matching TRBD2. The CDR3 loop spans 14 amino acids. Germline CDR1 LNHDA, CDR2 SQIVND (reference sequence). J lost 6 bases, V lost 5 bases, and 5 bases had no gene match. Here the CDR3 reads CASSASGISNEQFF. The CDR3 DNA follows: TGTGCCAGTAGTGCTAGCGGGATTAGCAATGAGCAGTTCTTC.

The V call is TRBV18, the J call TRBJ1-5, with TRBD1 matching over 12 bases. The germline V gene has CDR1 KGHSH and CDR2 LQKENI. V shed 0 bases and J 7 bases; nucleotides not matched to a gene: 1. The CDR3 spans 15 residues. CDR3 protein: CASSPPGQGAQPQHF. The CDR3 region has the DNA TGTGCCAGCTCACCACCGGGACAGGGGGCCCAGCCCCAGCATTTT.

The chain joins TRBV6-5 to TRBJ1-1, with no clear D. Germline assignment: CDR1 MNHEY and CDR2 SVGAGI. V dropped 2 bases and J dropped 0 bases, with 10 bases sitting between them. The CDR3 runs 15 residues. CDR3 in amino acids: CASSYRRHLNTEAFF. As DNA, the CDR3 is TGTGCCAGCAGTTACCGGAGACACCTGAACACTGAAGCTTTCTTT.

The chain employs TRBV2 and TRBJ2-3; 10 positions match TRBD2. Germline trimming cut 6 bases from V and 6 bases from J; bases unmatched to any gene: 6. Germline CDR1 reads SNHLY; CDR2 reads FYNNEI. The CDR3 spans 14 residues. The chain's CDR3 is CASRYSGGIDTQYF. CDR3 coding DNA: TGTGCCAGCAGATATAGCGGGGGGATCGATACGCAGTATTTT. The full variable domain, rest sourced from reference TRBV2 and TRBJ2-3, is EPEVTQTPSHQVTQMGQEVILRCVPISNHLYFYWYRQILGQKVEFLVSFYNNEISEKSEIFDDQFSVERPDGSNFTLKIRSTKLEDSAMYFCASRYSGGIDTQYFGPGTRLTVL.

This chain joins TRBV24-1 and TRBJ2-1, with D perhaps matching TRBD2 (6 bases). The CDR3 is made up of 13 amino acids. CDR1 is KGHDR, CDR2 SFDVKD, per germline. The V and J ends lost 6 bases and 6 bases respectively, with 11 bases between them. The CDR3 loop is CATSLASGNEQFF. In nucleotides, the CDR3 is TGTGCCACCAGTCTAGCGTCAGGCAATGAGCAGTTCTTC.

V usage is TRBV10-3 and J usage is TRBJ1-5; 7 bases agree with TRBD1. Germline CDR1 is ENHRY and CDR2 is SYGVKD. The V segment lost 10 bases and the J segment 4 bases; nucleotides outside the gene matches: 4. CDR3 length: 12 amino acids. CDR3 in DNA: TGTGCCACCAAGACAGGGAATCAGCCCCAGCATTTT. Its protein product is CATKTGNQPQHF.

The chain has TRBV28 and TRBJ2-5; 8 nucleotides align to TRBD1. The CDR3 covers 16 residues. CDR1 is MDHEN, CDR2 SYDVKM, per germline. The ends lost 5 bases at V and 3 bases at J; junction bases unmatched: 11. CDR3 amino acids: CASSPAGAGGKETQYF. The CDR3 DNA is TGTGCCAGCAGTCCGGCCGGGGCAGGGGGCAAAGAGACCCAGTACTTC.

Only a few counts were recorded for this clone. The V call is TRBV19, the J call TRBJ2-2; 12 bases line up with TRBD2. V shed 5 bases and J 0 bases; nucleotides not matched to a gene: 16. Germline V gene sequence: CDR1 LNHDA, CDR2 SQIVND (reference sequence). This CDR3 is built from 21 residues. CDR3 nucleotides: TGTGCCAGTAGTTACCCCACGGGGCTAGCGGGAGGGCTTCCGAACACCGGGGAGCTGTTTTTT. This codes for CASSYPTGLAGGLPNTGELFF. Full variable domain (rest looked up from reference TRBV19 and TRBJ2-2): DGGITQSPKYLFRKEGQNVTLSCEQNLNHDAMYWYRQDPGQGLRLIYYSQIVNDFQKGDIAEGYSVSREKKESFPLTVTSAQKNPTAFYLCASSYPTGLAGGLPNTGELFFGEGSRLTVL.

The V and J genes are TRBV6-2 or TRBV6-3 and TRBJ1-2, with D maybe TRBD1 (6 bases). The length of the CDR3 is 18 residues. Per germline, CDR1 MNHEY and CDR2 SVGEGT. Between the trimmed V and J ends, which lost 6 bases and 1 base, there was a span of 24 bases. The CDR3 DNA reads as TGTGCCAGCAGCTTATACATCCAGACAGGATTTTATAACTATGGCTACACCTTC. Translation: CASSLYIQTGFYNYGYTF.

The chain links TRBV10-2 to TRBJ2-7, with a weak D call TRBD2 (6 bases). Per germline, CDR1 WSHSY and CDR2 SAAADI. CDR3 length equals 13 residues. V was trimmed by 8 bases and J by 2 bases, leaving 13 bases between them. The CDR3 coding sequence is TGCGCCAGCCCGTGGGGGGTCGCCTACGAGCAGTACTTC. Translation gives CASPWGVAYEQYF.

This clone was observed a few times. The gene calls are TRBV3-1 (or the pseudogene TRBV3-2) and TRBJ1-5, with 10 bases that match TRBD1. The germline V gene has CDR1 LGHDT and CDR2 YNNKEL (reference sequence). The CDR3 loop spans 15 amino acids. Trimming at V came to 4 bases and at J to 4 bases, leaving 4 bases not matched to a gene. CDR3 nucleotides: TGTGCCAGCAGCCCGGACAGGGGGTGGAATCAGCCCCAGCATTTT. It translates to CASSPDRGWNQPQHF.

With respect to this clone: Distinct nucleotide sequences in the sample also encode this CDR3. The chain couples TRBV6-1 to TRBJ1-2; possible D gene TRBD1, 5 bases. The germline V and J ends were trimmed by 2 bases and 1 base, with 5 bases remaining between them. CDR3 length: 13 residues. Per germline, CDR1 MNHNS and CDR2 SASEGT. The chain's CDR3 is CASSEQGNYGYTF. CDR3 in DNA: TGTGCCAGCAGTGAACAGGGTAACTATGGCTACACCTTC.

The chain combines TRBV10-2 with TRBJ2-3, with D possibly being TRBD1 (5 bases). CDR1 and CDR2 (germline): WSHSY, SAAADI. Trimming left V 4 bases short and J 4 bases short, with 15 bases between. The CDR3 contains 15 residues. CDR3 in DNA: TGCGCCAGCAGTGGAGGAAGGGGCCGGGCAGATACGCAGTATTTT. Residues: CASSGGRGRADTQYF.

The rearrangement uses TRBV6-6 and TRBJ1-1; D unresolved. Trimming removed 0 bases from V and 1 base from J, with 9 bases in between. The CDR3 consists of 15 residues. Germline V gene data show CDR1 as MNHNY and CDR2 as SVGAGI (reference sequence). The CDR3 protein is CASSYSKSSNTEAFF. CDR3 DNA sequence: TGTGCCAGCAGTTACTCGAAAAGTTCGAACACTGAAGCTTTCTTT.